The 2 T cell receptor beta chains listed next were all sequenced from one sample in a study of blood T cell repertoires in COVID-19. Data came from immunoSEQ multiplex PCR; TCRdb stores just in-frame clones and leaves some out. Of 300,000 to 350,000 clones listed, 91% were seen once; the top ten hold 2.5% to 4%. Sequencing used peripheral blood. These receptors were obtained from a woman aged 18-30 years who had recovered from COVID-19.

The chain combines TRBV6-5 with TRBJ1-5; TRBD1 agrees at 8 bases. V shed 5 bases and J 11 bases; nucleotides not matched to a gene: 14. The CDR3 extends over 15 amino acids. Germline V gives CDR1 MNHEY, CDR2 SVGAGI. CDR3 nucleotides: TGTGCCAGCAGTAGAGGGACAGGCGGTCTCGGGGCCCAGCATTTT. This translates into CASSRGTGGLGAQHF.

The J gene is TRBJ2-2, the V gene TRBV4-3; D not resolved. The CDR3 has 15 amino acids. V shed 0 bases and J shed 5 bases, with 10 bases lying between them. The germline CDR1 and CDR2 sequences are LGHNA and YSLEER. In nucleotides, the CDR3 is TGCGCCAGCAGCCAAGATATTTTCCGGACCGGGGAGCTGTTTTTT. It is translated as CASSQDIFRTGELFF.